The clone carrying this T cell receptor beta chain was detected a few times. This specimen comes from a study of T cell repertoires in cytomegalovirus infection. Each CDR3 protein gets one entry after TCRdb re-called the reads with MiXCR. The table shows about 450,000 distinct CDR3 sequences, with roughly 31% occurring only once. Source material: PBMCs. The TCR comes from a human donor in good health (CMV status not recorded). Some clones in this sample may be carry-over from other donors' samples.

In DNA form, the CDR3 reads TGTGCCAGTAGTATCCCAACAGGCACAGATACGCAGTATTTT. Protein sequence: CASSIPTGTDTQYF. The chain employs TRBV19 and TRBJ2-3; no clear D. Germline-derived CDR1 and CDR2 are LNHDA and SQIVND (reference sequence). The CDR3 extends over 14 amino acids. V was shortened by 3 bases and J by 1 base, with 8 bases between the two germline ends.